The clone carrying this TCR beta chain occurred many times. This entry is derived from a study of blood T cell repertoires in COVID-19. Germline V CDR1 and CDR2: LGHDT, YNNKEL (reference sequence). The CDR3 runs to 14 residues. Trimming at V came to 4 bases and at J to 7 bases, leaving 5 bases not matched to a gene. Authors' analysis steps: Reference gene primer amplification in the assay estimated nucleated cell counts. Profiled with immunoSEQ multiplex PCR; TCRdb holds only in-frame clones, not every one. That table gives V, J and clone size, and the DNA gave D and trimming. The sample carries over 120,000 clones, over 60% recorded once.

The origin of this receptor is a woman between 50 and 59 years old who had recovered from COVID-19. The J gene is TRBJ2-2, the V gene TRBV3-1 (or the pseudogene TRBV3-2), with 8 bases aligning to TRBD1. Specimen: PBMCs or T cells enriched from blood (not recorded which). CDR3 protein: CASSLDRGRGELFF. The CDR3 nucleotides are TGTGCCAGCAGCCTCGACAGGGGTCGCGGGGAGCTGTTTTTT.